The entry below gives a single T cell receptor (beta chain) sequence along with its context. The data originate from a study of blood T cell repertoires in COVID-19. Study details: The analysed material was cDNA or gDNA that came from T cells, B-cell-depleted T cells, or PBMCs.

Data came from immunoSEQ multiplex PCR; TCRdb stores just in-frame clones and leaves some out. This table holds 13,000 or so clones, roughly 93% found once. The germline gives CDR1 KGHSH, CDR2 LQKENI. The CDR3 totals 15 residues. Trimming removed 6 bases from V and 4 bases from J; junction bases left unmatched: 9. The sample consisted of peripheral blood. This sequence originates from a human donor in a cohort sampled during active COVID-19. The chain joins TRBV18 to TRBJ1-5; TRBD1 matches at 7 bases. The CDR3 is CASSLTGTANQPQHF. The CDR3 DNA is TGTGCCAGCTCCCTTACCGGGACAGCAAATCAGCCCCAGCATTTT.